This TCR beta chain was profiled in a study of a mutant IDH1 vaccine in newly diagnosed glioma. In the study overall: Of the patients given treatment, roughly 62% were male and approximately 38% were female, and a mean age of roughly 40 years was recorded.

Time point indicated: baseline, week 1 (first vaccination visit). Documented treatment: pre-vaccination baseline after standard-of-care therapy. Donors had new WHO grade 3 or 4 IDH1-mutant, ATRX-lost astrocytomas. Profiling relied on immunoSEQ multiplex PCR, and the TCRdb table lists in-frame clones only, not all of them. The data show fewer than 45,000 clones, with roughly 78% seen just once and roughly 9% held by the top ten. V lost 3 bases and J lost 5, with 11 bases in between. The CDR3 runs 13 residues. Per the germline V gene, CDR1 is GTSNPN and CDR2 is SVGIG (reference sequence). General study results and limits: Variations in leading peripheral T cell clonotypes appeared to have no connection with pseudoprogression. The study observed vaccine-induced immune responses in 90% to 95% of patients.

This clone appeared a few times. What it binds is unknown. Material: PBMCs, obtained from a glioma patient treated with radiotherapy, temozolomide or both. This receptor was taken from a man aged 35-49 years with glioma. Some clones in this sample may be carry-over from other donors' samples. This chain connects TRBV30 to TRBJ1-5; D call uncertain. CDR3 amino acids: CAWRGRVDQPQHF. In DNA form, the CDR3 reads TGTGCCTGGAGGGGTAGGGTTGATCAGCCCCAGCATTTT.